The 16 T cell receptor beta chains presented below share a single source sample, sequenced in a study of cytomegalovirus exposure and HLA in healthy donors. The PCR had 60 Vbeta and 13 Jbeta primers. The method was immunoSEQ multiplex PCR; TCRdb's version includes in-frame clones alone and lacks a portion of them. The sample includes about 160,000 clones, approximately 86% of them seen just once. The sequenced sample was PBMCs. The receptor source for this set is a woman aged 18-30 years in good health and CMV-seronegative.

The V gene is TRBV9, the J gene TRBJ2-3; TRBD2 aligns across 7 bases. J gave up 6 bases and V 3 bases, and 4 bases lay outside the gene matches. Germline V gene data show CDR1 as SGDLS and CDR2 as YYNGEE. The CDR3 is 13 residues long. CDR3 sequence: CASSGGSSDTQYF. The CDR3, as DNA: TGTGCCAGCAGCGGCGGGAGTTCTGATACGCAGTATTTT.

This sequence joins TRBV27 and TRBJ1-2, with 7 bases fitting TRBD1. J was trimmed by 4 bases and V by 5 bases; bases with no gene match: 7. The CDR3 length is 14 residues. The germline CDR1 and CDR2 sequences are MNHEY and SMNVEV (reference sequence). The CDR3 loop reads CASSPSGQTYGYTF. The CDR3 DNA is TGTGCCAGCAGTCCATCGGGACAGACCTATGGCTACACCTTC.

The gene calls are TRBV2 and TRBJ2-7; no clear D gene. This CDR3 comprises 13 residues. CDR1 and CDR2 from the germline V gene are SNHLY and FYNNEI. V dropped 3 bases and J dropped 0 bases, with 6 bases sitting between them. The CDR3 nucleotides read TGTGCCAGCAGTGACCAGGTCTCCTACGAGCAGTACTTC. This gives the protein CASSDQVSYEQYF.

The J gene is TRBJ2-7, the V gene TRBV30; D remains unclear. This CDR3 region has 12 residues. Trimming stripped 4 bases from V and 3 bases from J, with 10 bases between. CDR1 is GTSNPN, CDR2 SVGIG, per germline (reference sequence). CDR3 nucleotides: TGTGCCTGGACGGTAAATAACTACGAGCAGTACTTC. Its protein is CAWTVNNYEQYF.

The V call is TRBV28, the J call TRBJ2-2; 11 bases fit TRBD1. With 5 bases clipped from V and 5 bases from J, the junction kept 4 bases outside the gene matches. Germline values: CDR1 MDHEN, CDR2 SYDVKM. The CDR3 runs to 15 residues. CDR3 DNA: TGTGCCAGCAGTCGGGGACAGGGGGAAACCGGGGAGCTGTTTTTT. This translates into CASSRGQGETGELFF.

This chain joins TRBV9 and TRBJ1-3; a possible D gene is TRBD1 (6 bases). V was clipped by 4 bases and J by 5 bases, with 16 bases between them. The CDR3 totals 15 residues. The V gene's germline CDR1 is SGDLS and CDR2 YYNGEE. Written as DNA, the CDR3 is TGTGCCAGCAGCCAAGGGGGGGCCCGGAGAAACACCATATATTTT. It encodes CASSQGGARRNTIYF. Full variable domain (outside the CDR3, taken from reference TRBV9 and TRBJ1-3): DSGVTQTPKHLITATGQRVTLRCSPRSGDLSVYWYQQSLDQGLQFLIQYYNGEERAKGNILERFSAQQFPDLHSELNLSSLELGDSALYFCASSQGGARRNTIYFGEGSWLTVV.

The chain links TRBV6-1 to TRBJ1-2, with a tentative D call TRBD1 (6 bases). Germline loops: CDR1 MNHNS, CDR2 SASEGT. With 3 bases removed from V and 4 bases from J, the gap between germline ends came to 18 bases. This CDR3 has 16 amino acids. The chain's CDR3 is CASSDRGLRVGYGYTF. As DNA, the CDR3 is TGTGCCAGCAGTGACAGGGGCCTAAGAGTGGGCTATGGCTACACCTTC.

V is TRBV7-3 and J is TRBJ1-1; the D gene is possibly TRBD1 (6 bases). Germline V lookup: CDR1 SGHTA, CDR2 FQGTGA. Trimming took off 5 bases at V and 4 bases at J, with 11 bases between the two ends. CDR3 length: 13 residues. CDR3 nucleotides: TGTGCCAGCAGCAGGGGGGAGGGCACTGAAGCTTTCTTT. Protein sequence: CASSRGEGTEAFF.

The rearrangement joins TRBV28 to TRBJ2-7; D is undetermined. The ends were cut back, 5 bases at V and 4 bases at J, with 3 bases in the middle. CDR1 is MDHEN and CDR2 is SYDVKM in the germline V gene. This CDR3 is 10 amino acids long. The CDR3 nucleotides read TGTGCCAGCAGTGCGTACGAGCAGTACTTC. Translation: CASSAYEQYF.

This clone was detected only once. The V gene is TRBV11-3, the J gene TRBJ1-2; 10 bases align to TRBD1. Germline trimming cut 6 bases from V and 7 bases from J; bases unmatched to any gene: 5. The CDR3 is 13 amino acids. The germline CDR1 and CDR2 sequences are SGHNT and YENEEA. CDR3 residues: CASSRTGGGGYTF. In nucleotides, the CDR3 is TGTGCCAGCAGTCGGACAGGGGGTGGTGGCTACACCTTC.

V is TRBV10-3 and J is TRBJ2-7; 10 nucleotides line up with TRBD2. V was pared by 3 bases and J by 1 base, with 0 bases of the junction left unmatched. This CDR3 has 14 amino acids. Germline V gives CDR1 ENHRY, CDR2 SYGVKD. The CDR3 sequence: CAISELAGSYEQYF. CDR3 sequence (DNA): TGTGCCATCAGTGAACTAGCGGGATCCTACGAGCAGTACTTC.

The gene calls are TRBV7-2 and TRBJ2-4; TRBD2 aligns across 10 bases. The trim removed 0 bases at V and 0 bases at J, leaving 14 bases unmatched. Germline CDR1 is SGHTA and CDR2 is FQGNSA. CDR3 size: 21 residues. The DNA of the CDR3 is TGTGCCAGCAGCTTAGCGCCTTGGATGTGGACTAGCGGTCTAGCCAAAAACATTCAGTACTTC. Its translation: CASSLAPWMWTSGLAKNIQYF.

A few counts support this clone. The chain has TRBV9 and TRBJ2-6; D unresolved. Germline V gives CDR1 SGDLS, CDR2 YYNGEE. CDR3 length: 18 amino acids. V was pared by 2 bases and J by 0 bases, with 15 bases between. The CDR3 DNA follows: TGTGCCAGCAGCGTGGCGGTCCCAACTGGCTCTGGGGCCAACGTCCTGACTTTC. Its translation is CASSVAVPTGSGANVLTF. Full variable domain (rest looked up from reference TRBV9 and TRBJ2-6): DSGVTQTPKHLITATGQRVTLRCSPRSGDLSVYWYQQSLDQGLQFLIQYYNGEERAKGNILERFSAQQFPDLHSELNLSSLELGDSALYFCASSVAVPTGSGANVLTFGAGSRLTVL.

The gene calls are TRBV28 and TRBJ2-5, with TRBD2 matching 10 bases. CDR1 MDHEN and CDR2 SYDVKM come from the germline V gene. The V and J ends lost 6 bases and 0 bases, in that order; junction bases with no gene match: 7. The CDR3 has 16 residues. DNA of the CDR3: TGTGCCAGCAGATTAGGACTAGCGGTCGACCAAGAGACCCAGTACTTC. This sequence encodes CASRLGLAVDQETQYF. Supplemented by reference TRBV28 and TRBJ2-5, the full variable domain reads DVKVTQSSRYLVKRTGEKVFLECVQDMDHENMFWYRQDPGLGLRLIYFSYDVKMKEKGDIPEGYSVSREKKERFSLILESASTNQTSMYLCASRLGLAVDQETQYFGPGTRLLVL.

The rearrangement links TRBV5-1 to TRBJ2-1, with TRBD2 matching 12 bases. V trimming: 4 bases; J trimming: 7 bases; junction bases outside the gene matches: 12. The CDR3 is 17 amino acids. Germline lookup yields CDR1 SGHRS and CDR2 YFSETQ. The CDR3 here is CASSPRAASGGANEQFF. In nucleotides, the CDR3 is TGCGCCAGCAGCCCCAGGGCCGCTAGCGGGGGGGCAAATGAGCAGTTCTTC.

The chain carries TRBV19 and TRBJ2-5, with 12 positions matching TRBD1. Gene TRBJ2-7 matches the end of the DNA better, so the J call may be wrong. Per germline, CDR1 LNHDA and CDR2 SQIVND (reference sequence). This CDR3 spans 14 amino acids. CDR3 sequence reads: CASRGTGGPYEQYF. The CDR3 DNA reads TGTGCCAGTAGGGGGACAGGGGGCCCCTACGAGCAGTACTTC.